A selection of T cell receptor beta chains follows, all from one sample in a study of blood T cell repertoires in COVID-19. This table comes from immunoSEQ multiplex PCR, and its TCRdb copy is limited to in-frame clones, with some not included. This table holds 250,000 or so clones, around 86% found once. Sequences were obtained from peripheral blood. Every receptor here comes from a woman aged 35 to 49 who had recovered from COVID-19. The conserved cysteine and the conserved F or W are not part of the CDR3 here. Fields, in order: CDR3 protein, V gene, CDR3 length, J gene.

cdr3_aa: ASSDLTGSTDTQY
v_call: TRBV10-1
cdr3_length: 13
j_call: TRBJ2-3

cdr3_aa: ASSPTGTGHGYT
v_call: TRBV18
cdr3_length: 12
j_call: TRBJ1-2

cdr3_aa: ASILGGRNTIY
v_call: TRBV2
cdr3_length: 11
j_call: TRBJ1-3

cdr3_aa: GSGTGTDTQY
v_call: TRBV19
cdr3_length: 10
j_call: TRBJ2-3

cdr3_aa: ASSGRRTNTDTQY
v_call: TRBV9
cdr3_length: 13
j_call: TRBJ2-3

cdr3_aa: ASSLDGTGDQETQY
v_call: TRBV5-1
cdr3_length: 14
j_call: TRBJ2-5

cdr3_aa: AWSWDRAQPQH
v_call: TRBV30
cdr3_length: 11
j_call: TRBJ1-5

cdr3_aa: ASTPQGLEGNPNEQY
v_call: TRBV19
cdr3_length: 15
j_call: TRBJ2-7

cdr3_aa: ASSLEVSGSYEQY
v_call: TRBV7-6
cdr3_length: 13
j_call: TRBJ2-7

cdr3_aa: ASTRDRGTEAF
v_call: TRBV5-8
cdr3_length: 11
j_call: TRBJ1-1

cdr3_aa: ASRAGQGPDGGYT
v_call: TRBV5-6
cdr3_length: 13
j_call: TRBJ1-2

cdr3_aa: ATSDFRGGQETQY
v_call: TRBV24-1
cdr3_length: 13
j_call: TRBJ2-5

cdr3_aa: ASSLDPGQGNEKLF
v_call: TRBV7-6
cdr3_length: 14
j_call: TRBJ1-4

cdr3_aa: ASSLGQGAGQETQY
v_call: TRBV5-1
cdr3_length: 14
j_call: TRBJ2-5

cdr3_aa: ASSPSGGAYNEQF
v_call: TRBV7-3
cdr3_length: 13
j_call: TRBJ2-1

cdr3_aa: ASSLVAGGDGTQY
v_call: TRBV5-1
cdr3_length: 13
j_call: TRBJ2-3

cdr3_aa: ASLDLDRLALNSPLH
v_call: TRBV6-4
cdr3_length: 15
j_call: TRBJ1-6

cdr3_aa: ASSLGLINYGYT
v_call: TRBV11-2
cdr3_length: 12
j_call: TRBJ1-2

cdr3_aa: ASTGLAGGQETQY
v_call: TRBV2
cdr3_length: 13
j_call: TRBJ2-5

cdr3_aa: ASSTRQGGNTEAF
v_call: TRBV7-2
cdr3_length: 13
j_call: TRBJ1-1

cdr3_aa: ASSADTTNEKLF
v_call: TRBV7-8
cdr3_length: 12
j_call: TRBJ1-4

cdr3_aa: ASRGGNSYEQY
v_call: TRBV6-6
cdr3_length: 11
j_call: TRBJ2-7

cdr3_aa: ASWPGGGGPNTEAF
v_call: TRBV28
cdr3_length: 14
j_call: TRBJ1-1

cdr3_aa: ATSRGLADEQY
v_call: TRBV15
cdr3_length: 11
j_call: TRBJ2-7

cdr3_aa: ASTPTGTGGNTIY
v_call: TRBV7-8
cdr3_length: 13
j_call: TRBJ1-3

cdr3_aa: ASSPWTARKGDTQY
v_call: TRBV5-5
cdr3_length: 14
j_call: TRBJ2-3

cdr3_aa: ASGQRAVGNTEAF
v_call: TRBV12-5
cdr3_length: 13
j_call: TRBJ1-1

cdr3_aa: ASTPTAKAYEQY
v_call: TRBV3-1/TRBV3-2
cdr3_length: 12
j_call: TRBJ2-7

cdr3_aa: ATSSFSRDRGQYGYT
v_call: TRBV15
cdr3_length: 15
j_call: TRBJ1-2

cdr3_aa: ASSYGSGQY
v_call: TRBV7-2
cdr3_length: 9
j_call: TRBJ2-7

cdr3_aa: ASSLKVTSGVRETQY
v_call: TRBV5-1
cdr3_length: 15
j_call: TRBJ2-5

cdr3_aa: ARGQGEIDTQY
v_call: TRBV2
cdr3_length: 11
j_call: TRBJ2-3

cdr3_aa: ASRPQGRYNEKLF
v_call: TRBV5-1
cdr3_length: 13
j_call: TRBJ1-4

cdr3_aa: ASNSPDGTRPDTQY
v_call: TRBV7-9
cdr3_length: 14
j_call: TRBJ2-3

cdr3_aa: ASNTRAGGGKLF
v_call: TRBV2
cdr3_length: 12
j_call: TRBJ1-4

cdr3_aa: SAMTAGGYT
v_call: TRBV20-1
cdr3_length: 9
j_call: TRBJ1-2

cdr3_aa: ASSPAGGPGEQY
v_call: TRBV19
cdr3_length: 12
j_call: TRBJ2-7

cdr3_aa: ASSQVGDFEAF
v_call: TRBV4-3
cdr3_length: 11
j_call: TRBJ1-1

cdr3_aa: ASSYSSRYFYGYT
v_call: TRBV6-5
cdr3_length: 13
j_call: TRBJ1-2

cdr3_aa: ASTYQAGTGGYEQY
v_call: TRBV19
cdr3_length: 14
j_call: TRBJ2-7

cdr3_aa: ASSFYRGRDGYT
v_call: TRBV5-1
cdr3_length: 12
j_call: TRBJ1-2

cdr3_aa: ASSKQKDRGYEQY
v_call: TRBV6-6
cdr3_length: 13
j_call: TRBJ2-7

cdr3_aa: AWGTGGDEKLF
v_call: TRBV30
cdr3_length: 11
j_call: TRBJ1-4

cdr3_aa: ASSYSEGPGLQY
v_call: TRBV6-5
cdr3_length: 12
j_call: TRBJ2-5

cdr3_aa: ASSTGPGNTIY
v_call: TRBV5-1
cdr3_length: 11
j_call: TRBJ1-3

cdr3_aa: ASSYLGTSYEQY
v_call: TRBV6-2/TRBV6-3
cdr3_length: 12
j_call: TRBJ2-7

cdr3_aa: ASSETRAYGYT
v_call: TRBV2
cdr3_length: 11
j_call: TRBJ1-2

cdr3_aa: ASTRQAPGAF
v_call: TRBV12-3/TRBV12-4
cdr3_length: 10
j_call: TRBJ1-1

cdr3_aa: ASSYSPGDYGYT
v_call: TRBV6-5
cdr3_length: 12
j_call: TRBJ1-2

cdr3_aa: ASSPLSGTNTEAF
v_call: TRBV6-5
cdr3_length: 13
j_call: TRBJ1-1

cdr3_aa: ASSYGGAKLF
v_call: TRBV6-5
cdr3_length: 10
j_call: TRBJ1-4

cdr3_aa: ASSIRGQYDSPLH
v_call: TRBV19
cdr3_length: 13
j_call: TRBJ1-6

cdr3_aa: ASSYRDFSSYNEQF
v_call: TRBV7-2
cdr3_length: 14
j_call: TRBJ2-1